The 26 T cell receptor beta chains listed next were all sequenced from one sample in a study of shared clonotypes between healthy human individuals. Clones were read by immunoSEQ multiplex PCR, and TCRdb kept only the in-frame ones, dropping some. Among over a million clones listed, approximately 98% were seen once. The sample was naive CD4+ T cells sorted from blood. Subset denoted: CD45RA+ positively selected. The receptors here all came from a man younger than 40 in good health.

This sequence joins TRBV19 and TRBJ2-5; D is undetermined. Trimming took 9 bases from V and 0 from J, leaving 14 bases between them. Germline-derived CDR1 and CDR2 are LNHDA and SQIVND (reference sequence). The CDR3 is 14 amino acids. The CDR3 sequence: CASKLTVYQETQYF. The CDR3 DNA reads as TGTGCCAGCAAGCTTACAGTGTACCAAGAGACCCAGTACTTC.

The chain joins TRBV15 to TRBJ2-3; D unclear. Germline CDR1 reads LNHNV; CDR2 reads YYDKDF (reference sequence). The CDR3 spans 15 residues. Deletions cut 3 bases from V and 2 bases from J, with 12 bases between. CDR3 sequence: CATSSLILDTDTQYF. CDR3 nucleotide sequence: TGTGCCACCAGCAGTTTAATATTGGACACAGATACGCAGTATTTT.

This clone came up a few times. In the same sample, other DNA sequences code for this CDR3. The chain employs TRBV5-1 and TRBJ2-5; TRBD1 might be the D (6 bases). CDR3 length equals 13 residues. The germline V gene has CDR1 SGHRS and CDR2 YFSETQ. V was pared by 2 bases and J by 2 bases, with 7 bases between. Here the CDR3 reads CASSFGQQETQYF. For the CDR3, the DNA is TGCGCCAGCAGCTTCGGACAGCAAGAGACCCAGTACTTC.

This sequence joins TRBV10-3 and TRBJ2-2; 8 bases line up with TRBD1. Trimming took 6 bases from V and 3 from J; bases not matched to a gene: 6. CDR3 length: 15 amino acids. Germline values: CDR1 ENHRY, CDR2 SYGVKD. In nucleotides, the CDR3 is TGTGCCATCAGCCCCGGGACAGGATACACCGGGGAGCTGTTTTTT. Translating gives CAISPGTGYTGELFF.

The rearrangement links TRBV5-4 to TRBJ1-1; 8 nucleotides match TRBD1. Germline CDR1 and CDR2: SGHNT and YYREEE (reference sequence). V shed 3 bases and J 4 bases; nucleotides not matched to a gene: 11. The length of the CDR3 is 16 residues. DNA for the CDR3: TGTGCCAGCAGCTCCGGACAGGGCTTGGGAACCACTGAAGCTTTCTTT. Its protein is CASSSGQGLGTTEAFF.

The chain employs TRBV6-1 and TRBJ2-3, with 9 bases matching TRBD2. Germline values: CDR1 MNHNS, CDR2 SASEGT. V dropped 2 bases and J dropped 5; count of bases not matched to a gene: 11. This CDR3 has 17 amino acids. The CDR3 bases are TGTGCCAGCAGTGAAAGTAGTCAGCTAGCGGGAATAGATACGCAGTATTTT. Protein product: CASSESSQLAGIDTQYF.

This clone has only one observation. V gene TRBV5-1 combines with J gene TRBJ2-7, with 7 positions matching TRBD2. Germline lookup yields CDR1 SGHRS and CDR2 YFSETQ. This CDR3 contains 14 residues. Trimming took 0 bases from V and 7 from J; bases not matched to a gene: 7. In DNA form, the CDR3 reads TGCGCCAGCAGCTTGGCGCGGGGGTCGATTGAGCAGTACTTC. Amino acid sequence: CASSLARGSIEQYF. Drawing the rest from reference TRBV5-1 and TRBJ2-7, the complete variable domain is KAGVTQTPRYLIKTRGQQVTLSCSPISGHRSVSWYQQTPGQGLQFLFEYFSETQRNKGNFPGRFSGRQFSNSRSEMNVSTLELGDSALYLCASSLARGSIEQYFGPGTRLTVT.

Turning to this clone: This sample also contains other DNA sequences that code for the same CDR3. This chain links TRBV15 with TRBJ1-1; D is possibly TRBD1 (6 bases). Looked up from germline, CDR1 is LNHNV and CDR2 is YYDKDF (reference sequence). This CDR3 comprises 13 residues. V gave up 6 bases and J gave up 1 base, with 9 bases separating them. CDR3 coding DNA: TGTGCCACCAGTAGGACAGCGAACACTGAAGCTTTCTTT. Translation: CATSRTANTEAFF.

The chain combines TRBV2 with TRBJ2-2; 11 positions match TRBD2. The CDR3 is made up of 17 amino acids. J lost 6 bases, V lost 4 bases, and 10 bases had no gene match. Germline loops: CDR1 SNHLY, CDR2 FYNNEI. CDR3 sequence (DNA): TGTGCCAGCAGTGGGACTAGCGGGCCGAGGGACGCCGGGGAGCTGTTTTTT. Its protein product is CASSGTSGPRDAGELFF.

This chain connects TRBV7-9 to TRBJ1-4; 7 bases match TRBD1. The V segment lost 5 bases and the J segment 6 bases; nucleotides outside the gene matches: 9. Germline V lookup: CDR1 SEHNR, CDR2 FQNEAQ (reference sequence). This CDR3 has 15 residues. The CDR3 bases are TGTGCCAGCAGCCCCCCGACAGGGTGGGATGAAAAACTGTTTTTT. Its protein is CASSPPTGWDEKLFF.

This sequence joins TRBV5-1 and TRBJ2-7, with 10 bases identical to TRBD2. CDR1 and CDR2 from the germline V gene are SGHRS and YFSETQ. This CDR3 has 14 amino acids. Losses at the gene ends were 0 bases for V and 4 bases for J; bases not matched to a gene: 1. CDR3: CASSLGGLAYEQYF. The CDR3 nucleotides read TGCGCCAGCAGCTTGGGGGGACTAGCGTACGAGCAGTACTTC.

The chain is built from TRBV4-1 and TRBJ1-1, with D possibly being TRBD1 (5 bases). The V and J ends lost 2 bases and 4 bases respectively, with 11 bases between them. Germline CDR1 MGHRA, CDR2 YSYEKL. The CDR3 loop spans 14 amino acids. The CDR3: CASSQLAGITEAFF. The CDR3 nucleotides are TGCGCCAGCAGCCAATTAGCAGGGATCACTGAAGCTTTCTTT.

The V call is TRBV9, the J call TRBJ2-1; D might be TRBD1 (5 bases). The length of the CDR3 is 13 residues. V dropped 0 bases and J dropped 9 bases, with 10 bases sitting between them. Germline V gene data show CDR1 as SGDLS and CDR2 as YYNGEE. Written as DNA, the CDR3 is TGTGCCAGCAGCGTAGATCAGGGTGGTGAGCAGTTCTTC. Translated: CASSVDQGGEQFF.

The genes are TRBV13 and TRBJ2-7, with no clear D. CDR1 is PRHDT and CDR2 is FYEKMQ in the germline V gene (reference sequence). Trimming shortened V by 4 bases and J by 6 bases, and 16 bases separated the two germline ends. The CDR3 contains 14 residues. CDR3 amino acids: CASSSGPATSEQYF. In nucleotides, the CDR3 is TGTGCCAGCAGCTCCGGACCAGCAACCAGCGAGCAGTACTTC.

The chain carries TRBV2 and TRBJ2-2, with TRBD2 matching 7 bases. The CDR3 loop spans 18 amino acids. V gave up 5 bases and J gave up 4 bases; unmatched junction bases: 16. Looked up from germline, CDR1 is SNHLY and CDR2 is FYNNEI. CDR3 region: CASSLRLPGLSLTGELFF. The CDR3, as DNA: TGTGCCAGCAGTCTCAGACTCCCGGGACTATCCCTCACCGGGGAGCTGTTTTTT. Supplemented by reference TRBV2 and TRBJ2-2, the full variable domain reads EPEVTQTPSHQVTQMGQEVILRCVPISNHLYFYWYRQILGQKVEFLVSFYNNEISEKSEIFDDQFSVERPDGSNFTLKIRSTKLEDSAMYFCASSLRLPGLSLTGELFFGEGSRLTVL.

The chain joins TRBV19 to TRBJ1-2, with D hard to call. Trimming shortened V by 4 bases and J by 2 bases, and 11 bases separated the two germline ends. Germline CDR1 LNHDA, CDR2 SQIVND (reference sequence). The CDR3 is 14 amino acids. In DNA form, the CDR3 reads TGTGCCAGTAGTAACCAGGCAATAAACTATGGCTACACCTTC. It yields the protein CASSNQAINYGYTF.

The chain carries TRBV18 and TRBJ2-6; the D is unclear. CDR1 KGHSH and CDR2 LQKENI come from the germline V gene. The germline V and J ends were trimmed by 2 bases and 4 bases, with 9 bases remaining between them. This CDR3 spans 15 amino acids. Here the CDR3 reads CASSPLPLGANVLTF. The CDR3 coding sequence is TGTGCCAGCTCACCATTGCCTCTGGGGGCCAACGTCCTGACTTTC.

V gene TRBV6-1 combines with J gene TRBJ2-1; D is unresolved. The germline V and J ends were trimmed by 3 bases and 5 bases, with 11 bases remaining between them. There are 14 residues in the CDR3. CDR1 MNHNS and CDR2 SASEGT come from the germline V gene. The CDR3 sequence: CASSDLLGNNEQFF. The CDR3 region has the DNA TGTGCCAGCAGTGATTTGCTCGGAAACAATGAGCAGTTCTTC.

The chain combines TRBV28 with TRBJ2-3; 12 bases are shared with TRBD2. The V gene's germline CDR1 is MDHEN and CDR2 SYDVKM. The CDR3 has 17 amino acids. Trimming removed 5 bases from V and 2 bases from J; junction bases left unmatched: 8. This CDR3 reads CASSASPSGRVTDTQYF. CDR3 DNA sequence: TGTGCCAGCAGTGCTTCTCCTAGCGGGAGGGTCACAGATACGCAGTATTTT.

Regarding this clone: Other DNA sequences in the same sample also yield this CDR3. The CDR3 here is CASSSRLAGSYNEQFF. DNA of the CDR3: TGTGCCAGCAGCTCAAGACTAGCGGGCTCCTACAATGAGCAGTTCTTC. This chain uses TRBV11-2 with TRBJ2-1; 10 nucleotides line up with TRBD2. With V trimmed by 4 bases and J by 0 bases, 3 bases remained unmatched. This CDR3 comprises 16 residues. Looked up from germline, CDR1 is SGHAT and CDR2 is FQNNGV.

The chain has TRBV2 and TRBJ2-5, with 7 positions matching TRBD2. Germline-derived CDR1 and CDR2 are SNHLY and FYNNEI. This CDR3 has 17 amino acids. Trimming removed 2 bases from V and 4 bases from J; junction bases left unmatched: 13. CDR3 loop: CASSENGGAGFGETQYF. For the CDR3, the DNA is TGTGCCAGCAGTGAAAACGGGGGAGCGGGATTTGGAGAGACCCAGTACTTC.

This chain links TRBV30 with TRBJ1-2, with unresolved D. Germline CDR1 and CDR2: GTSNPN and SVGIG (reference sequence). The CDR3 is made up of 11 amino acids. V was trimmed by 5 bases and J by 2 bases, leaving 6 bases between them. Here the CDR3 reads CAWAENYGYTF. CDR3 in DNA: TGTGCCTGGGCAGAGAACTATGGCTACACCTTC.

Comment on this clone: Additional DNA sequences in this sample encode the identical CDR3. V gene TRBV10-1 combines with J gene TRBJ2-7, with 7 bases that match TRBD1. The CDR3 is 13 amino acids. Germline V CDR1 and CDR2: WNHNN, SYGVQD (reference sequence). V was pared by 4 bases and J by 3 bases, with 3 bases of the junction left unmatched. The CDR3 coding sequence is TGCGCCAGCAGTGCGACAGGGAACTACGAGCAGTACTTC. Translated, it gives CASSATGNYEQYF.

This chain connects TRBV29-1 to TRBJ2-1; 10 bases fit TRBD2. V was pared by 0 bases and J by 9 bases, with 11 bases of the junction left unmatched. From germline, CDR1 is SQVTM and CDR2 ANQGSEA. This CDR3 contains 16 residues. The CDR3 spells CSVEDHTSGRAFEQFF. In DNA form, the CDR3 reads TGCAGCGTTGAAGATCATACGAGCGGGAGGGCCTTTGAGCAGTTCTTC.

This rearrangement joins TRBV19 to TRBJ1-2; 11 bases match TRBD1. V trimming: 5 bases; J trimming: 7 bases; junction bases outside the gene matches: 9. In germline, CDR1 is LNHDA, CDR2 SQIVND (reference sequence). CDR3 length: 15 amino acids. The CDR3 DNA is TGTGCCAGTAGTTCCCTCGGACAGGGGGCAGGTGGCTACACCTTC. Amino acids: CASSSLGQGAGGYTF.

The chain recombines TRBV29-1 with TRBJ2-7; tentative D call: TRBD1 (6 bases). The CDR3 has 11 amino acids. The V end lost 4 bases, the J end lost 13 bases, and 17 bases lay between the germline ends. In germline, CDR1 is SQVTM, CDR2 ANQGSEA. The CDR3: CSVAERGLGYF. DNA of the CDR3: TGCAGCGTTGCTGAAAGGGGGTTGGGTTACTTC.